Shown below are 24 T cell receptor beta chains from a single sample sequenced in a study of response to subunit inactivated influenza vaccine. A single record per CDR3 protein comes from TCRdb applying MiXCR to the RT-PCR reads. The data show more than 450,000 distinct CDR3 sequences, around 11% seen once. This sample was shared with a second study, whose subject was T cells expressing NK-cell markers. That source reports: What made the TCR beta cDNA was 5'RACE template switching with UMIs.

Sequences were derived from PBMCs from blood, sampled on the day of vaccination. The receptor source for this set is a man aged 45-60 years who received an inactivated influenza vaccine.

This sequence joins TRBV28 and TRBJ2-5; the match to TRBD2 covers 7 bases. The length of the CDR3 is 14 residues. Germline CDR1 and CDR2: MDHEN and SYDVKM. The ends lost 5 bases at V and 4 bases at J; junction bases unmatched: 7. The CDR3 DNA follows: TGTGCCAGCAGTAGGGGAGGGGAGTCAGAGACCCAGTACTTC. Amino acids: CASSRGGESETQYF.

This clonotype was seen a handful of times. The V and J genes are TRBV12-3 or TRBV12-4 and TRBJ2-6, with D tentatively TRBD1 (6 bases). CDR3 length: 20 amino acids. V shed 4 bases and J shed 0 bases, with 22 bases lying between them. The CDR3 DNA follows: TGTGCCAGCAGTTCTATTCCCTATGGGGGCGGTAACTCTGGGGCCAACGTCCTGACTTTC. Translation gives CASSSIPYGGGNSGANVLTF.

At least ten counts were recorded for this clonotype. The rearrangement uses TRBV3-1 and TRBJ1-5; unclear D gene. The germline V and J ends were trimmed by 6 bases and 7 bases, with 10 bases remaining between them. This CDR3 is built from 12 residues. CDR1 and CDR2 (germline): LGHDT, YNNKEL (reference sequence). CDR3 sequence: CASSRRGQPQHF. The CDR3 DNA sequence: TGTGCCAGCAGTCGACGGGGACAGCCCCAGCATTTT.

The V call is TRBV4-2, the J call TRBJ2-2; no reliable D call. The CDR3 runs to 14 residues. V lost 0 bases and J 3 bases, leaving 5 bases between the germline ends. CDR1 and CDR2 from the germline V gene are LGHNA and YNFKEQ. The CDR3 region has the DNA TGTGCCAGCAGCCAAGAATGGGACACCGGGGAGCTGTTTTTT. It is translated as CASSQEWDTGELFF.

V gene TRBV5-6 combines with J gene TRBJ2-7, with D possibly TRBD2 on 5 matching bases. The V end lost 4 bases, the J end lost 2 bases, and 19 bases lay between the germline ends. This CDR3 spans 16 amino acids. Germline CDR1 is SGHDT and CDR2 is YYEEEE. The CDR3: CASSVDGEFFTYEQYF. DNA for the CDR3: TGTGCCAGCAGCGTGGATGGGGAGTTTTTCACCTACGAGCAGTACTTC.

V is TRBV7-9 and J is TRBJ1-2; no clear D. V was pared by 4 bases and J by 5 bases, with 8 bases between. CDR1 is SEHNR, CDR2 FQNEAQ, per germline (reference sequence). There are 12 residues in the CDR3. The CDR3 is CASSSTAYGYTF. The CDR3 region has the DNA TGTGCCAGCAGCTCAACAGCTTATGGCTACACCTTC.

V gene TRBV28 combines with J gene TRBJ2-4; D is possibly TRBD2 (5 bases). V was trimmed by 10 bases and J by 0 bases, leaving 16 bases between them. The length of the CDR3 is 15 residues. Germline lookup yields CDR1 MDHEN and CDR2 SYDVKM. The CDR3 DNA is TGTGCCAAAATCGGGGTATCGCTAGCCAAAAACATTCAGTACTTC. Translated, it gives CAKIGVSLAKNIQYF.

The V gene is TRBV7-8, the J gene TRBJ2-1; TRBD2 agrees at 14 bases. The V gene end was trimmed by 6 bases and the J gene end by 5 bases; junction bases not matched to a gene: 6. The CDR3 covers 16 residues. The germline CDR1 and CDR2 sequences are SGHVS and FQNEAQ. CDR3 bases: TGTGCCAGCAGAGGGACTAGCGGGAGACAAAACAATGAGCAGTTCTTC. It specifies CASRGTSGRQNNEQFF.

Concerning this clonotype: This may arise from a read error, as a much more abundant clone is one base away. The chain links TRBV2 to TRBJ2-5; the match to TRBD2 covers 7 bases. With V trimmed by 8 bases and J by 1 base, 1 base remained unmatched. The CDR3 has 12 amino acids. The germline V gene encodes CDR1 SNHLY and CDR2 FYNNEI. Here the CDR3 reads CASWGGQETQYF. The CDR3 DNA sequence: TGTGCCAGCTGGGGGGGCCAAGAGACCCAGTACTTC. The variable domain in full, with the rest retrieved from reference TRBV2 and TRBJ2-5, is EPEVTQTPSHQVTQMGQEVILRCVPISNHLYFYWYRQILGQKVEFLVSFYNNEISEKSEIFDDQFSVERPDGSNFTLKIRSTKLEDSAMYFCASWGGQETQYFGPGTRLLVL.

This clonotype was detected only a few times. The rearrangement joins TRBV20-1 to TRBJ1-5; no clear D. Trimming shortened V by 6 bases and J by 0 bases, and 12 bases separated the two germline ends. Germline loops: CDR1 DFQATT, CDR2 SNEGSKA (reference sequence). CDR3 size: 14 residues. CDR3 amino acids: CSARETTSNQPQHF. Written as DNA, the CDR3 is TGCAGTGCCCGGGAAACAACTAGCAATCAGCCCCAGCATTTT.

V and J are TRBV7-2 and TRBJ2-1; 7 bases are a match to TRBD2. CDR1 and CDR2 (germline): SGHTA, FQGNSA. The ends lost 5 bases at V and 6 bases at J; junction bases unmatched: 10. The CDR3 is 15 residues long. In DNA, the CDR3 is TGTGCCAGCAGCCGGGGTCGAGCGGGAAGCAATGAGCAGTTCTTC. It is translated as CASSRGRAGSNEQFF.

This clonotype was observed at least ten times. The V and J genes are TRBV9 and TRBJ2-3; the D gene is possibly TRBD1 (5 bases). The CDR3 is 18 residues long. Germline V gene data show CDR1 as SGDLS and CDR2 as YYNGEE. V was shortened by 0 bases and J by 0 bases, with 17 bases between the two germline ends. CDR3: CASSVGPWGDSSTDTQYF. DNA of the CDR3: TGTGCCAGCAGCGTAGGGCCTTGGGGCGATTCTAGCACAGATACGCAGTATTTT.

The chain recombines TRBV12-3 or TRBV12-4 with TRBJ2-7; 8 bases map to TRBD1. This CDR3 is built from 15 residues. Trimming at V came to 0 bases and at J to 5 bases, leaving 6 bases not matched to a gene. The DNA of the CDR3 is TGTGCCAGCAGTTTAGCGAGACAGGGGTCCCACGAGCAGTACTTC. It is translated as CASSLARQGSHEQYF.

This clonotype was counted at least ten times. The chain carries TRBV7-9 and TRBJ2-7, with D unresolved. With 5 bases removed from V and 2 bases from J, the gap between germline ends came to 10 bases. CDR1 and CDR2 from the germline V gene are SEHNR and FQNEAQ (reference sequence). This CDR3 is built from 13 residues. CDR3 sequence reads: CASSPRSAYEQYF. As DNA, the CDR3 is TGTGCCAGCAGCCCAAGATCTGCCTACGAGCAGTACTTC.

V is TRBV20-1 and J is TRBJ2-5, with TRBD2 identical over 9 bases. Germline CDR1 and CDR2: DFQATT and SNEGSKA (reference sequence). Trimming cost V 7 bases and J 5 bases; bases outside gene matches: 5. The CDR3 runs to 12 residues. The CDR3 bases are TGCAGTGGCTTAGCGGGGGTGGAGACCCAGTACTTC. This sequence encodes CSGLAGVETQYF.

This chain joins TRBV29-1 and TRBJ2-4; 10 bases line up with TRBD1. This CDR3 spans 12 amino acids. V shed 7 bases, J shed 4 bases, and the junction held 1 base outside the gene matches. From germline, CDR1 is SQVTM and CDR2 ANQGSEA. The CDR3 DNA sequence: TGCAGCGCGGGACAGGGGAAAAACATTCAGTACTTC. As protein: CSAGQGKNIQYF.

The chain is built from TRBV12-3 or TRBV12-4 and TRBJ2-5; possibly TRBD1 for D (5 bases). The CDR3 has 14 amino acids. V shed 4 bases and J shed 5 bases, with 14 bases lying between them. The CDR3 region is CASSSRVRAETQYF. The CDR3 DNA reads TGTGCCAGCAGTTCCAGGGTGCGTGCGGAGACCCAGTACTTC.

The CDR3 here is CSASTELDGQPQHF. For the CDR3, the DNA is TGCAGTGCTTCGACAGAGCTAGACGGACAGCCCCAGCATTTT. V gene TRBV20-1 combines with J gene TRBJ1-5, with a weak D call TRBD1 (5 bases). V was trimmed by 5 bases and J by 7 bases, leaving 18 bases between them. This CDR3 is 14 amino acids long. CDR1 and CDR2 from the germline V gene are DFQATT and SNEGSKA (reference sequence).

The V and J genes are TRBV12-3 or TRBV12-4 and TRBJ2-1, with 9 nucleotides matching TRBD2. The CDR3 contains 15 residues. Losses at the gene ends were 2 bases for V and 5 bases for J; bases not matched to a gene: 4. As DNA, the CDR3 is TGTGCCAGCAGTTTACCTAGCGGGGTAAACAATGAGCAGTTCTTC. The encoded protein is CASSLPSGVNNEQFF.

V usage is TRBV10-3 and J usage is TRBJ2-2; D may be TRBD2 (6 bases). CDR1 is ENHRY, CDR2 SYGVKD, per germline. V lost 8 bases and J lost 4, with 17 bases in between. This CDR3 has 15 amino acids. CDR3 nucleotides: TGTGCCATCTCCGGGACCGGAGGGTTCACCGGGGAGCTGTTTTTT. Translation gives CAISGTGGFTGELFF.

A few counts support this clonotype. The rearrangement links TRBV5-1 to TRBJ2-1; no definite D call. V was cut by 4 bases and J by 0 bases, with 14 bases left in between. CDR1 is SGHRS and CDR2 is YFSETQ in the germline V gene. The CDR3 spans 16 residues. The CDR3 protein is CASSKPQLSSYNEQFF. DNA for the CDR3: TGCGCCAGCAGCAAACCACAACTGAGCTCCTACAATGAGCAGTTCTTC.

This clonotype was detected only a few times. The rearrangement joins TRBV7-2 to TRBJ2-7, with 11 positions matching TRBD1. The trim removed 3 bases at V and 6 bases at J, leaving 4 bases unmatched. The germline V gene encodes CDR1 SGHTA and CDR2 FQGNSA. This CDR3 comprises 14 residues. The CDR3, as DNA: TGTGCCAGCAGCTTGGGACAGGGGGGCCTCGAGCAGTACTTC. Protein: CASSLGQGGLEQYF.

CDR3 amino acids: CASSQDKWTYEQYF. The CDR3 DNA follows: TGCGCCAGCAGCCAAGATAAGTGGACCTACGAGCAGTACTTC. The chain joins TRBV4-1 to TRBJ2-7; D remains unclear. From germline, CDR1 is MGHRA and CDR2 YSYEKL. V dropped 0 bases and J dropped 2 bases, with 8 bases sitting between them. This CDR3 contains 14 residues.

This chain uses TRBV3-1 with TRBJ2-5; D tentatively reads TRBD1 or TRBD2 (5 bases each). The CDR3 is 12 residues long. Germline V lookup: CDR1 LGHDT, CDR2 YNNKEL (reference sequence). V lost 5 bases and J lost 10, with 14 bases in between. The CDR3 here is CASSYGVGDQYF. The CDR3 bases are TGTGCCAGCAGCTACGGGGTGGGGGACCAGTACTTC.